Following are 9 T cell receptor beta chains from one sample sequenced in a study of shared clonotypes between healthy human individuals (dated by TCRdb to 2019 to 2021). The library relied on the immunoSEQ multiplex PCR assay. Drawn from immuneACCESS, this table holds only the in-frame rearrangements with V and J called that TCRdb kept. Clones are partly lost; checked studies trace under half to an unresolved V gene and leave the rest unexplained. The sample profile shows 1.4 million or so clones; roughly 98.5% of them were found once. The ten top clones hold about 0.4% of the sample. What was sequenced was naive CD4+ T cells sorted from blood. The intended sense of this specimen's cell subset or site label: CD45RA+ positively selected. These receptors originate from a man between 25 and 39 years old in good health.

The CDR3 is CASSLGPRVADTGELFF. The CDR3 DNA sequence: TGCGCCAGCAGCTTGGGACCCAGGGTGGCGGACACCGGGGAGCTGTTTTTT. The rearrangement uses TRBV5-1 and TRBJ2-2, with a weak D call TRBD1 (5 bases). Trimming took off 0 bases at V and 3 bases at J, with 15 bases between the two ends. The CDR3 loop spans 17 amino acids. Germline CDR1 reads SGHRS; CDR2 reads YFSETQ.

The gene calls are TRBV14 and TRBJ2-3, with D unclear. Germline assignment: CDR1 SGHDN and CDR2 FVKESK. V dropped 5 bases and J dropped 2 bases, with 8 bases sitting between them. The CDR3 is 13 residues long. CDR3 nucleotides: TGTGCCAGCAGCAGGACGGACACAGATACGCAGTATTTT. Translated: CASSRTDTDTQYF.

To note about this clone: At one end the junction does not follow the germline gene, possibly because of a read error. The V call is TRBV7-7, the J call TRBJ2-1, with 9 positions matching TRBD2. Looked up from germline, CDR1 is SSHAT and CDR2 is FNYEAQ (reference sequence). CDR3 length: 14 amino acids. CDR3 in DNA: TGTGCTAGCAGCTTCTTGCGGGAGGGTTATGAGCAGTTCTTC. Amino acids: CASSFLREGYEQFF.

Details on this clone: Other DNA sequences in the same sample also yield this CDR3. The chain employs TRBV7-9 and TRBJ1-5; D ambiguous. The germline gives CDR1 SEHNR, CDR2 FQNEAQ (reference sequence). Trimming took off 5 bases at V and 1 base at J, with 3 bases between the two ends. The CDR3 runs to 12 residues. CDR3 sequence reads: CASSRSNQPQHF. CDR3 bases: TGTGCCAGCAGCCGCAGCAATCAGCCCCAGCATTTT.

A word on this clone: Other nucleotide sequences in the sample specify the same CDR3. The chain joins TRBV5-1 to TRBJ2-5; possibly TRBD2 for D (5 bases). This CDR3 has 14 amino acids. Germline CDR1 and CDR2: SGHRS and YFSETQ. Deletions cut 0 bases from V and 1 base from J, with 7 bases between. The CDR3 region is CASSLDGVQETQYF. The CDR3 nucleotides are TGCGCCAGCAGCTTGGACGGGGTCCAAGAGACCCAGTACTTC.

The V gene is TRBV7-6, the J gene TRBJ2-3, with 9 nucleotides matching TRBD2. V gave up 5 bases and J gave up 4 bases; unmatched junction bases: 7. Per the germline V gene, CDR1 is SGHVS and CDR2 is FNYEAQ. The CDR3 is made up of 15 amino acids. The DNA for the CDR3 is TGTGCCAGCAGCCCGTTCGCGGGAGGGCCAGATACGCAGTATTTT. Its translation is CASSPFAGGPDTQYF.

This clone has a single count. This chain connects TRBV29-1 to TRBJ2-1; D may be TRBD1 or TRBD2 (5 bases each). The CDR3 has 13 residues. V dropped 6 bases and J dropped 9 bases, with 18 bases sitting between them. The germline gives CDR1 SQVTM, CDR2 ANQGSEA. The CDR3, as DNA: TGCAGCGTCGAGGGACGCCTGACCACTGAGCAGTTCTTC. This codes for CSVEGRLTTEQFF.

CDR3 in amino acids: CASSLITGSTEAFF. For the CDR3, the DNA is TGTGCCAGCAGTTTAATAACAGGGAGTACTGAAGCTTTCTTT. The chain recombines TRBV27 with TRBJ1-1, with D possibly being TRBD1 (6 bases). The CDR3 spans 14 residues. The germline gives CDR1 MNHEY, CDR2 SMNVEV (reference sequence). Trimming left V 2 bases short and J 5 bases short, with 12 bases between.

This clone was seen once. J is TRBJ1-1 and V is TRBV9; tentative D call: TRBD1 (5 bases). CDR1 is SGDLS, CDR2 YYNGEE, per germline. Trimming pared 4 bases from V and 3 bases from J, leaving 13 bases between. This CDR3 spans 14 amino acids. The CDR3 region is CASSISGGYTEAFF. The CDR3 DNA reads TGTGCCAGCAGCATCAGCGGGGGGTACACTGAAGCTTTCTTT. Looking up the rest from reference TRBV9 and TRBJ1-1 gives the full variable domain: DSGVTQTPKHLITATGQRVTLRCSPRSGDLSVYWYQQSLDQGLQFLIQYYNGEERAKGNILERFSAQQFPDLHSELNLSSLELGDSALYFCASSISGGYTEAFFGQGTRLTVV.